This T cell receptor beta chain originates from a study of T cells in Graves' hyperthyroidism and ophthalmopathy (dated by TCRdb to the late 2010s). For the wider study: Peripheral blood was collected at initial diagnosis, before any treatment. A discovery cohort of fewer than 110 patients, fewer than 50 with Graves' ophthalmopathy and roughly 59 with stable Graves' hyperthyroidism, was used to find distinguishing TCR V-J signatures. An independent validation cohort of 18 to 20 hyperthyroidism patients and 17 patients who later progressed to ophthalmopathy tested prospective prediction of ophthalmopathy. For training and testing, the approximately 97 patients in the discovery cohort were randomly divided in a 7:3 ratio. The study also compared thyroid tissue and blood T-cell repertoires from about 6 Graves' hyperthyroidism patients. After sampling, hyperthyroidism patients received methimazole starting at 30 mg daily, and ophthalmopathy patients received high-dose intravenous methylprednisolone. TCR Vbeta CDR3 sequencing of 140 or so peripheral blood samples (under 45 ophthalmopathy, 75 to 85 hyperthyroidism and 17 progressor patients) is reported in the paper. Results and caveats for the whole study, not just this receptor: A 13 V-J signature model separated ophthalmopathy from stable hyperthyroidism, with approximately 86% sensitivity and 81.08% specificity in cross-validation and 80%/75% in testing. Most expanded thyroid clonotypes (frequency above 0.001) were also detected in blood, a finding suggesting that blood repertoires may reflect thyroid immune responses. In validation, progression to ophthalmopathy was predicted by the model with roughly 69% sensitivity and just over 72% specificity, a median of roughly six months before onset. Sample size was not statistically predetermined, and blinding of investigators to group allocation was not performed.

Taken from the germline V gene, the CDR1 and CDR2 loops are SQVTM and ANQGSEA. The CDR3 runs 13 residues from the cysteine to the phenylalanine. The read is trimmed to its CDR3 DNA, 39 bases read in frame from base 1. A distance of 5 bases separates the germline ends of V and J, which lose 0 bases and 0 bases respectively. This clonotype has more than one count but fewer than ten. There is no known antigen for this receptor. No base quality values were provided; no much bigger clone lies one nucleotide off. The TCR beta CDR3 regions were amplified from RNA transcripts. A first-round RT-PCR of the TCR CDR3 used the HTBI primer set with the Qiagen OneStep RT-PCR kit. Libraries were constructed in a second round of multiplex PCR, after which size selection and purification were carried out. Libraries were sequenced paired-end with 100 bp reads on an Illumina HiSeq2000. Concerning the study's data processing: SOAPnuke was used to process the raw data, throwing out any read that contained adapters or uncalled bases, had a mean Phred below 15, or lacked an exact constant-primer or identifier match. High-quality paired reads were merged with COPE v1.2.5, and unique nucleotide sequences were defined as clonotypes. MiTCR v1.1 was used to align the clonotypes against IMGT TRBV, TRBD and TRBJ reference segments. Only V-J combinations with frequency above 0.0001, covering 99% to 99.2% of repertoires, were analysed. The TCS score was defined as the ratio of F50 (clonal expansion) to E x V (chaos), calculated using BLOSUM62-based TCRdist between CDR3 peptides within each V-J. Welch's t-statistics and random forest reduced 450 to 600 V-J features to fewer than 15, which were used in a naive Bayes classifier (R e1071). TCRdb itself trimmed the public reads at Q25 with fastp, ran MiXCR and retained productive beta chains. CDR3 protein duplicates are merged, each entry listing the most common genes and DNA. The V and J calls and clone size are TCRdb's, not the authors'. This sample comprises some 760,000 distinct CDR3 sequences, approximately 15% of them detected only once. Clones ranked in the top ten supply roughly 10% of the sample.

Graves' hyperthyroidism was defined as stable when no progression to ophthalmopathy occurred over 18 months of follow-up. The hyperthyroidism patients were between 18 and 65 years old and newly diagnosed, with a disease duration of less than 2 months. Any patient with an uncontrolled infection, another autoimmune disease, pregnancy or lactation was excluded. Diagnoses were based on clinical symptoms, serum thyroxine and TRAb, thyroid ultrasound and orbital computed tomography. PBMCs were isolated from approximately 10 ml of fresh peripheral blood by Ficoll-Paque density gradient centrifugation. Trizol reagent was used to extract total RNA, and RNA quality was then checked on an Agilent 2100 Bioanalyzer.

The sequence is built from TRBV29-1 and TRBJ2-5; confidence is insufficient to name the D gene. Specimen: blood. This sequence was found in a woman in her late teens or twenties with Graves' hyperthyroidism. The sequenced DNA is TGCAGCGTTGAAGACGGATACCAAGAGACCCAGTACTTC. Translated, this is CSVEDGYQETQYF.